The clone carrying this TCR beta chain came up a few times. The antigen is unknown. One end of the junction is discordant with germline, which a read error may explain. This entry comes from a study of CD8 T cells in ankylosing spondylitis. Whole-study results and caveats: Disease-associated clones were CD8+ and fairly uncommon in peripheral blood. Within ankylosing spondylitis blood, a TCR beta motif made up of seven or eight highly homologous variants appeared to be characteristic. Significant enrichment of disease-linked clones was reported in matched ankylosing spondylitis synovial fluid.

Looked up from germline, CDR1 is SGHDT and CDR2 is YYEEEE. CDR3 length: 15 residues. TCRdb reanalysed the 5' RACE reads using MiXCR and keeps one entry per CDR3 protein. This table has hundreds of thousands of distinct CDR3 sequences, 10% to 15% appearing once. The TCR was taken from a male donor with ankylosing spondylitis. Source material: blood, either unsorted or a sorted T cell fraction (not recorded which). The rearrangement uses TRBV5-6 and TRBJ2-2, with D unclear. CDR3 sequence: CASNLGISYTGELFF. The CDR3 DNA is TGTGCCAGCAACTTGGGAATCTCATACACCGGGGAGCTGTTTTTT.